This T cell receptor (beta chain) was identified in a study of blood T cell repertoires in COVID-19. Background on the study: Specimens from acute and convalescent COVID-19 originated in the United States, Italy and Spain.

The ends lost 0 bases at V and 8 bases at J; junction bases unmatched: 8. The CDR3 contains 16 residues. CDR1 SGHRS and CDR2 YFSETQ come from the germline V gene. The participants were between roughly 18 and 100 years old and came from 24 US areas. In the authors' workflow: Estimation of nucleated cell counts was performed using reference gene primer amplification. Profiling relied on immunoSEQ multiplex PCR, and the TCRdb table lists in-frame clones only, not all of them. That table furnishes V, J and clone size, whereas the DNA furnished D and trimming. The sample contains around 250,000 clones, more than 85% of which appear only once.

The clonotype comes from a middle-aged man who had been exposed to COVID-19. The genes are TRBV5-1 and TRBJ1-4; 9 positions agree with TRBD1. The sequencing input was PBMCs or T cells enriched from blood (not recorded which). The CDR3 loop is CASSLAGGQGHEKLFF. CDR3 coding DNA: TGCGCCAGCAGCTTGGCTGGAGGACAGGGGCACGAAAAACTGTTTTTT.